Below, 3 T cell receptor beta chains from the same sample are listed, as sequenced in a study of CD8 T cells in Susac syndrome. RNA amounts of about 0.5 to 1 ug underwent reverse transcription with random hexamers. Each CDR3 protein is one row after TCRdb ran MiXCR on the immunoSEQ multiplex PCR reads. This table holds 250,000 to 300,000 distinct CDR3 sequences, 80% to 90% found once. The sequenced sample consisted of CD8+ T cells from PBMCs. These receptors came from a human donor with multiple sclerosis.

The chain recombines TRBV27 with TRBJ2-7; D not resolved. The CDR3 spans 14 residues. Deletions cut 4 bases from V and 5 bases from J, with 15 bases between. From germline, CDR1 is MNHEY and CDR2 SMNVEV (reference sequence). Here the CDR3 reads CASSSRSHGNEQYF. The DNA of the CDR3 is TGTGCCAGCAGTTCCCGATCGCATGGGAACGAGCAGTACTTC.

V and J are TRBV7-9 and TRBJ2-7; 7 bases match TRBD2. V dropped 11 bases and J dropped 2; count of bases not matched to a gene: 6. Germline CDR1 and CDR2: SEHNR and FQNEAQ (reference sequence). The CDR3 loop spans 12 amino acids. CDR3 region: CAGRDGTYEQYF. The CDR3 DNA sequence: TGTGCCGGGAGGGACGGAACCTACGAGCAGTACTTC.

This chain links TRBV3-1 with TRBJ2-5; D may be TRBD1 (5 bases). The germline V and J ends were trimmed by 4 bases and 1 base, with 7 bases remaining between them. The CDR3 length is 13 residues. Germline V lookup: CDR1 LGHDT, CDR2 YNNKEL (reference sequence). The CDR3: CASSRRAQETQYF. CDR3 in DNA: TGTGCCAGCAGCCGCAGGGCCCAAGAGACCCAGTACTTC.